This T cell receptor (beta chain) originates from a study of shared clonotypes between healthy human individuals. Findings and limits, study-wide: Even with large depth, rarefaction showed that sorted-subset sequencing was incomplete. Lower generation probabilities were found for non-shared clonotypes than for those shared by all four donors.

With respect to this clone: Its specificity is unknown.

Trimming left V 5 bases short and J 6 bases short, with 18 bases between. The CDR3 runs to 15 residues. Germline V gene sequence: CDR1 WNHNN, CDR2 SYGVQD (reference sequence). Under the authors' procedure: With immunoSEQ giving junction-only sequences and no quality scores, filtering differed. Clones were read by immunoSEQ multiplex PCR, and TCRdb kept only the in-frame ones, dropping some. The DNA gave D and trimming, while V, J and clone size come from that table. The table lists about 2 million clones, 85% to 95% of them singletons. This clonotype was sampled from a man between 18 and 29 years old in good health. The sample taken for sequencing was naive CD4+ T cells sorted from blood. Described subset: CD45RA+ positively selected. The chain links TRBV10-1 to TRBJ2-3; D is possibly TRBD2 (6 bases). CDR3 nucleotides: TGCGCCAGCAGTCAGGGACTGCGCAACGGGGATACGCAGTATTTT. Amino acid sequence: CASSQGLRNGDTQYF.